A selection of T cell receptor beta chains follows, all from one sample in a study of blood T cell repertoires in COVID-19. This table comes from immunoSEQ multiplex PCR, and its TCRdb copy is limited to in-frame clones, with some not included. The table lists about 110,000 clones, over 80% of them singletons, with approximately 1.1% in the top ten. The source material was peripheral blood. The origin of the receptors is a human donor in a cohort sampled during active COVID-19. CDR3s include the opening cysteine and the closing phenylalanine or tryptophan. D genes are given only for firm matches. Clone size is shown for a subset of rows, as once, few, many or a class of expanded clone.

>14|TRBV24-1|NA|NA|TRBJ2-7
TGTGCCACCAGTGATGTGGGGCCCCCCTACGAGCAGTACTTC
CATSDVGPPYEQYF
>14|TRBV6-5|TRBD1|once|TRBJ1-6
TGTGCCAGCAGTCGGGGGACAGGTAATTCACCCCTCCACTTT
CASSRGTGNSPLHF
>16|TRBV5-6|TRBD2|NA|TRBJ2-3
TGTGCCAGCAGCTCGGGACTAGCGGGACTAACAGATACGCAGTATTTT
CASSSGLAGLTDTQYF
>14|TRBV28|NA|NA|TRBJ1-5
TGTGCCAGCAGTTTAAGCGGGTTCAATCAGCCCCAGCATTTT
CASSLSGFNQPQHF
>15|TRBV28|TRBD2|NA|TRBJ2-1
TGTGCCAGCAGTTTATGGGGACTAGCGCAGAATGAGCAGTTCTTC
CASSLWGLAQNEQFF
>15|TRBV28|NA|NA|TRBJ2-1
TGTGCCAGCAGTCCCAAGTGGGGTAGCGCGCGTGAGCAGTTCTTC
CASSPKWGSAREQFF
>13|TRBV2|NA|NA|TRBJ1-1
TGTGCCAGCAGTGTCGCAGGGCCCACTGAAGCTTTCTTT
CASSVAGPTEAFF
>15|TRBV7-2|NA|NA|TRBJ1-2
TGTGCCAGCAGCTTAGCCCTGGGGGGTAACTATGGCTACACCTTC
CASSLALGGNYGYTF
>18|TRBV7-3|TRBD1|NA|TRBJ2-6
TGTGCCAGCAGCGGGGTCGGGACAGGGGTCGCTGGGGCCAACGTCCTGACTTTC
CASSGVGTGVAGANVLTF
>15|TRBV4-1|NA|NA|TRBJ1-1
TGCGCCAGCAGCCAAGATGGGGCCCGAAACACTGAAGCTTTCTTT
CASSQDGARNTEAFF
>14|TRBV19|TRBD2|NA|TRBJ2-5
TGTGCCACGACGGCGGGAGAAAGGCTAGAGACCCAGTACTTC
CATTAGERLETQYF
>16|TRBV24-1|TRBD2|NA|TRBJ2-1
TGTGCCACCAGTGATTTAGCGGGAGGCCTATACAATGAGCAGTTCTTC
CATSDLAGGLYNEQFF
>13|TRBV4-1|TRBD1|NA|TRBJ1-4
TGCGCCACTTCACAGGGGACGGATGAAAAACTGTTTTTT
CATSQGTDEKLFF
>15|TRBV5-4|NA|NA|TRBJ2-1
TGTGCCAGCAGGACAGGTGGGTCGGGATACAATGAGCAGTTCTTC
CASRTGGSGYNEQFF
>15|TRBV7-2|TRBD2|once|TRBJ2-3
TGTGCCAGCAGCTTAGGCGGGGGGAGGACAGATACGCAGTATTTT
CASSLGGGRTDTQYF
>16|TRBV6-5|NA|NA|TRBJ1-3
TGTGCCAGCAGTTACCTGGGGCTAAGGTCTGGAAACACCATATATTTT
CASSYLGLRSGNTIYF
>14|TRBV5-1|NA|NA|TRBJ2-5
TGCGCCAGCAGTCCAGGACAGAGACAAGAGACCCAGTACTTC
CASSPGQRQETQYF
>13|TRBV18|NA|NA|TRBJ1-2
TGTGCCAGCTCTCCTCAGGGGCTCGATGGCTACACCTTC
CASSPQGLDGYTF
>14|TRBV7-9|NA|few|TRBJ2-3
TGTGCCAGCAGCCTCACGGGTAGCACAGATACGCAGTATTTT
CASSLTGSTDTQYF
>17|TRBV3-1/TRBV3-2|TRBD2|NA|TRBJ2-5
TGTGCCAGCAGCCTGCACCGACTAGCGGCCGACCAAGAGACCCAGTACTTC
CASSLHRLAADQETQYF
>16|TRBV19|TRBD1|NA|TRBJ1-3
TGTGCCAGTAGTACAAACCGGGACAGCCGTGGAAACACCATATATTTT
CASSTNRDSRGNTIYF
>14|TRBV4-3|TRBD2|few|TRBJ2-7
TGCGCCAGCAGCCCGGGACTAGATTTCTACGAGCAGTACTTC
CASSPGLDFYEQYF
>12|TRBV28|NA|NA|TRBJ1-2
TGTGCCAGCAAAGGCAGGGATTATGGCTACACCTTC
CASKGRDYGYTF
>13|TRBV7-6|NA|NA|TRBJ2-3
TGTGCCAGCAGCTTAGCACCCCGGGATACGCAGTATTTT
CASSLAPRDTQYF
>16|TRBV19|NA|NA|TRBJ2-7
TGTGCCAGTAGTGGGAGAATCGGCACCGTTGTGGACGAGCAGTACTTC
CASSGRIGTVVDEQYF
>14|TRBV2|NA|NA|TRBJ2-7
TGTGCCAGCAGTGGGGGGACAACCCCTTACGAGCAGTACTTC
CASSGGTTPYEQYF
>20|TRBV2|TRBD1|NA|TRBJ2-6
TGTGCCAGCAGTGAAGCCAAAGGGACAGGGGCCCGAACTGGGGCCAACGTCCTGACTTTC
CASSEAKGTGARTGANVLTF
>13|TRBV27|NA|once|TRBJ1-6
TGTGCCAGCAGTCGGAAGGACAGTTCACCCCTCCACTTT
CASSRKDSSPLHF
>15|TRBV11-2|TRBD2|NA|TRBJ2-1
TGTGCCAGCAGCTCGGAAGCGGGAGGGTACAATGAGCAGTTCTTC
CASSSEAGGYNEQFF
>15|TRBV18|TRBD1|once|TRBJ2-5
TGTGCCAGCTCACCCTTGGACAGGGTGAAAGAGACCCAGTACTTC
CASSPLDRVKETQYF
>13|TRBV3-1/TRBV3-2|TRBD1|NA|TRBJ1-4
TGTGCCAGCACCTTCAACAGGGGTGAAAAACTGTTTTTT
CASTFNRGEKLFF
>13|TRBV12-3/TRBV12-4|TRBD1|NA|TRBJ2-2
TGTGCCAGCGGGACAGTGAACACCGGGGAGCTGTTTTTT
CASGTVNTGELFF
>15|TRBV11-2|TRBD2|NA|TRBJ2-4
TGTGCCAGCAGCCGCGGTAGCGGGAGCTTACACATTCAGTACTTC
CASSRGSGSLHIQYF
>19|TRBV4-2|TRBD2|NA|TRBJ2-7
TGTGCCAGCAGCCCCTCTGGACTAGCGGGGGCAATCAGCTCCTACGAGCAGTACTTC
CASSPSGLAGAISSYEQYF
>16|TRBV4-2|NA|NA|TRBJ1-2
TGTGCCAGCAGCCAAGTCGTTGAGCAGGGTTTTTGGGACTACACCTTC
CASSQVVEQGFWDYTF
>11|TRBV7-6|NA|NA|TRBJ2-3
TGTGCCAGCGGGGAGAAGGATACGCAGTATTTT
CASGEKDTQYF
>16|TRBV5-1|NA|NA|TRBJ1-2
TGCGCCAGCAGCTTGGGCCCCGGGGGGGGATCGTATGGCTACACCTTC
CASSLGPGGGSYGYTF
>17|TRBV5-4|NA|NA|TRBJ2-1
TGTGCCAGCAGCCCAGGACTTTCGAAAAGCTCCTACAATGAGCAGTTCTTC
CASSPGLSKSSYNEQFF
>15|TRBV2|TRBD1|NA|TRBJ1-2
TGTGCCAGCAGTGAAGCCGGACAGGGGCCCTATGGCTACACCTTC
CASSEAGQGPYGYTF